One T cell receptor (beta chain) is described in this entry. Method: immunoSEQ multiplex PCR; TCRdb's copy keeps in-frame clones and lacks some. This table holds 79,000 or so clones, roughly 81% found once. Deletions cut 3 bases from V and 4 bases from J, with 11 bases between. Per germline, CDR1 KGHDR and CDR2 SFDVKD. The CDR3 totals 14 residues. This entry belongs to a study of blood T cell repertoires in COVID-19. About the research overall: Sources were T cells, B-cell-depleted T cells, or PBMCs; the material itself was cDNA or gDNA.

In Seattle, patients joined the study during active infection and were tracked longitudinally. This sequence originates from a man aged 55 to 70 with COVID-19, enrolled during active disease. The sample was peripheral blood. The chain joins TRBV24-1 to TRBJ1-2; D call uncertain. The CDR3 DNA sequence: TGTGCCACCAGTGATCCCCTTACTGGCTATGGCTACACCTTC. Translating gives CATSDPLTGYGYTF.